The TCR beta chain described here comes from a study of blood T cells in healthy people across ages. CDR3 size: 17 residues. CDR1 and CDR2 (germline): SGHTA, FQGNSA. After removal of 0 bases from V and 2 bases from J, the junction contained 8 bases not matched to a gene. General observations from the study: Strong correlation existed between TCR beta diversity and naive T cell percentage.

Through a sample-barcoded 5' primer and a J-beta primer mix, a second PCR was run for 7 to 11 cycles. Via MiXCR, TCRdb re-called the 5' RACE reads, giving one row per CDR3 protein. The data contain 1,500,000 or so distinct CDR3 sequences, roughly 43% of them singletons. As concerns this clonotype: Its antigen remains unidentified.

The V call is TRBV7-2, the J call TRBJ2-3; 7 nucleotides align to TRBD1. Sequences were obtained from blood. The sequence derives from a woman between 18 and 30 years old in good health. The CDR3 DNA reads TGTGCCAGCAGCTTAGCCGCCGGGACAGCCTACACAGATACGCAGTATTTT. This translates into CASSLAAGTAYTDTQYF.